This TCR beta chain comes out of a study of beta chain features in type 1 diabetes. On the study more broadly: Regarding age, gender and cell yields, patients proved similar to healthy donors.

Study results and limitations: Patients' naive, central memory and Treg TCRB repertoires seemed closer to one another than those of healthy donors. Significant though moderate, a shortening of TCRB CDR3s appeared in all four CD4+ subsets of Type 1 diabetes patients.

In this sample, this clone turned up a few times. The target antigen is unknown. Reverse transcription of all isolated RNA meant that expressed TCRB transcripts were sequenced. Some clones are missing from TCRdb's copy, which holds only in-frame ones; the method was immunoSEQ multiplex PCR. Altogether 200,000 to 250,000 clones are present, around 10% being singletons, with the ten largest covering about 0.037%. The CDR3 is 17 amino acids. The V segment lost 5 bases and the J segment 6 bases; nucleotides outside the gene matches: 11. Germline V lookup: CDR1 SEHNR, CDR2 FQNEAQ (reference sequence). Every donor provided one heparinised blood draw, which averaged approximately 120 mL.

Material: naive CD4+ T cells from blood. The sequence was collected from a woman in her late teens or twenties in good health. This chain connects TRBV7-9 to TRBJ2-1, with TRBD2 identical over 12 bases. As DNA, the CDR3 is TGTGCCAGCAGCCCCGGACTAGCGGGATCTCGATCCAATGAGCAGTTCTTC. This codes for CASSPGLAGSRSNEQFF. The variable domain in full, with the rest retrieved from reference TRBV7-9 and TRBJ2-1, is DTGVSQNPRHKITKRGQNVTFRCDPISEHNRLYWYRQTLGQGPEFLTYFQNEAQLEKSRLLSDRFSAERPKGSFSTLEIQRTEQGDSAMYLCASSPGLAGSRSNEQFFGPGTRLTVL.